The clone carrying this T cell receptor (beta chain) was observed a few times. Its antigen remains unknown. The PCR made use of 60 Vbeta and 13 Jbeta primers. Authors' methods: Approximately 12 million of 80 million or so unique TCR beta chains were shared, per a later count. Produced via immunoSEQ multiplex PCR; TCRdb's table is partial and in-frame only. The V and J calls and clone size come from that table; D and trimming were worked out from the DNA. Of 95,000 to 100,000 clones listed, approximately 74% are singletons. The data were obtained in a study of cytomegalovirus exposure and HLA in healthy donors. V shed 4 bases and J shed 7 bases, with 13 bases lying between them. The germline CDR1 and CDR2 sequences are SGHDN and FVKESK. This CDR3 comprises 14 residues. Whole-study findings and limits: Earlier analysis yielded a pattern in which most TCR beta V segments were productive about 87% or about 30% of the time. Rare TCR sequences predominated, though certain public TCRs were found in many donors. Within a later analysis, the majority of CMV-associated TCR beta chains appeared HLA-restricted.

The specimen was PBMCs. This chain uses TRBV14 with TRBJ1-4; no reliable D call. The TCR originated in a middle-aged woman in good health and CMV-seronegative. The CDR3 region has the DNA TGTGCCAGCAGCCGGGCAGGTATCACTGAAAAACTGTTTTTT. Its protein product is CASSRAGITEKLFF. Filled out from reference TRBV14 and TRBJ1-4, the complete variable domain reads EAGVTQFPSHSVIEKGQTVTLRCDPISGHDNLYWYRRVMGKEIKFLLHFVKESKQDESGMPNNRFLAERTGGTYSTLKVQPAELEDSGVYFCASSRAGITEKLFFGSGTQLSVL.